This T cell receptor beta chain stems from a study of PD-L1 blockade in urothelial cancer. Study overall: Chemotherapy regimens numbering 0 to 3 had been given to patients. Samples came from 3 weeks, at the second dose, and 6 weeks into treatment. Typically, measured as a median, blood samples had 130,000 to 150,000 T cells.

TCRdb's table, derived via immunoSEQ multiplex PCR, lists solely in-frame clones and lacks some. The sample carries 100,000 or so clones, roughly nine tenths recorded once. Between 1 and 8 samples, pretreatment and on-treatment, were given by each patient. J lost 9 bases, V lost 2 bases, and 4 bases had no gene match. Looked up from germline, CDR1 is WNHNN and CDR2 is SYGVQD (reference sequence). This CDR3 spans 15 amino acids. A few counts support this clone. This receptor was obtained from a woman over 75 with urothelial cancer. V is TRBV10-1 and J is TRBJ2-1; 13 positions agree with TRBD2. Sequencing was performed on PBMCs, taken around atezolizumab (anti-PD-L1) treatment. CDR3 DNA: TGCGCCAGCAGTGAGGGACTAGCGGGAGTGACTGAGCAGTTCTTC. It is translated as CASSEGLAGVTEQFF.